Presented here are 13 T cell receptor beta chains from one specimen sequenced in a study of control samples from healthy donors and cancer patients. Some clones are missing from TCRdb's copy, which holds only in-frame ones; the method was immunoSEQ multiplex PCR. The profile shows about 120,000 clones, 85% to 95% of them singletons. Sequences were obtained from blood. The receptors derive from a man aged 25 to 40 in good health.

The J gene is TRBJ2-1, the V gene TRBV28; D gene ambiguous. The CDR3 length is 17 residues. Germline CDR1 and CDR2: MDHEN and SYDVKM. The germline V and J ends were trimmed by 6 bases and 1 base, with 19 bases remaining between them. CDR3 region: CASSRDLGSGSYNEQFF. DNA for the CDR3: TGTGCCAGCAGCCGCGACCTCGGTTCAGGTTCCTACAATGAGCAGTTCTTC.

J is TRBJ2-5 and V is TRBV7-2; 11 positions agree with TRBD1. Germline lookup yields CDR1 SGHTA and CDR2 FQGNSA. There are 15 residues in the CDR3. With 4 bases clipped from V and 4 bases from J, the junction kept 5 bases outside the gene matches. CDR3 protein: CASSSRDRGGETQYF. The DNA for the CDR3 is TGTGCCAGCAGCTCTAGGGACAGGGGGGGAGAGACCCAGTACTTC.

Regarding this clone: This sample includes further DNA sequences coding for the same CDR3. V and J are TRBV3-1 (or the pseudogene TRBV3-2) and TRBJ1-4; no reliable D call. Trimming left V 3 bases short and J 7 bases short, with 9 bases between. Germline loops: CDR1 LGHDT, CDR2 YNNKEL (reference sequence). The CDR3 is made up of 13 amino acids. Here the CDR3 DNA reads TGTGCCAGCAGCCAGGGGTTTCGTGAAAAACTGTTTTTT. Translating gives CASSQGFREKLFF.

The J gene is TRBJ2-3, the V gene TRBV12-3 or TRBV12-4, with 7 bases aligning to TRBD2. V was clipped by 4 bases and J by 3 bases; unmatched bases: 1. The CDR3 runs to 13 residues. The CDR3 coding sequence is TGTGCCAGCAGTTGGGGGGGAACAGATACGCAGTATTTT. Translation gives CASSWGGTDTQYF.

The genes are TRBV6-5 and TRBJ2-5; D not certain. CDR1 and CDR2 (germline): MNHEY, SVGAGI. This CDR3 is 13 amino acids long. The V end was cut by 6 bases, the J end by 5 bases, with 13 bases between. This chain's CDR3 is CASRRGVRETQYF. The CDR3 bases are TGTGCCAGCAGGCGTGGGGTGCGGGAGACCCAGTACTTC.

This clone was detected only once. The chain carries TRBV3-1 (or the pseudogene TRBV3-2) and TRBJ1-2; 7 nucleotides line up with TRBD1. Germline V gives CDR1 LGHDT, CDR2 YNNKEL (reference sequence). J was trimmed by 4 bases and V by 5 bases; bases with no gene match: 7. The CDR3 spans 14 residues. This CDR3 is CASSSDRDFYGYTF. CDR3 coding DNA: TGTGCCAGCAGCAGCGACAGGGACTTCTATGGCTACACCTTC.

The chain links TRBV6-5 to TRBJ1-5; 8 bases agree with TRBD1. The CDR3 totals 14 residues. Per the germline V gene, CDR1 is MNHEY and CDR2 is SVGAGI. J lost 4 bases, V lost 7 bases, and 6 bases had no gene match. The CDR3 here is CASISTGGNQPQHF. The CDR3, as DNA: TGTGCCAGCATTTCAACAGGGGGGAATCAGCCCCAGCATTTT.

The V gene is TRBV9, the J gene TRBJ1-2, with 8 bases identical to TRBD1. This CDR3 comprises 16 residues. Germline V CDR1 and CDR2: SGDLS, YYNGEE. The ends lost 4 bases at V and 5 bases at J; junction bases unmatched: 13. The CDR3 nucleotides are TGTGCCAGCAGCCCCAGGACAGGGTCGGGATCATATGGCTACACCTTC. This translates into CASSPRTGSGSYGYTF.

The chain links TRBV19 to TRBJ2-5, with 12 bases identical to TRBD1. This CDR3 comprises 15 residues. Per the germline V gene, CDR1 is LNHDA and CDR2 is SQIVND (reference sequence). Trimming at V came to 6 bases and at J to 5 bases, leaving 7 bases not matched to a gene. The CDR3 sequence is CASSRDRGRGETQYF. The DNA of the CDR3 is TGTGCCAGTAGCAGGGACAGGGGGCGCGGGGAGACCCAGTACTTC.

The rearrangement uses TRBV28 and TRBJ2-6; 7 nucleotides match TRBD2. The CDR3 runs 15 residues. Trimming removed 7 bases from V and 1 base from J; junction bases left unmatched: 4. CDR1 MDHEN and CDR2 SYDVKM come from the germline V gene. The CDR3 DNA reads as TGTGCCAGCAAGACTAGCCGATCTGGGGCCAACGTCCTGACTTTC. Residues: CASKTSRSGANVLTF.

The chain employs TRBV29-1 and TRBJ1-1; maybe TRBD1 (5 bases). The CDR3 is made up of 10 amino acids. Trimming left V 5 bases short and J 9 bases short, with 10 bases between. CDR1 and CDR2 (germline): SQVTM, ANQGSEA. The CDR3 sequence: CSVLRGKAFF. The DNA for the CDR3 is TGCAGCGTTTTGAGGGGCAAAGCTTTCTTT. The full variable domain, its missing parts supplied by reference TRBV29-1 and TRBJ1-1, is SAVISQKPSRDICQRGTSLTIQCQVDSQVTMMFWYRQQPGQSLTLIATANQGSEATYESGFVIDKFPISRPNLTFSTLTVSNMSPEDSSIYLCSVLRGKAFFGQGTRLTVV.

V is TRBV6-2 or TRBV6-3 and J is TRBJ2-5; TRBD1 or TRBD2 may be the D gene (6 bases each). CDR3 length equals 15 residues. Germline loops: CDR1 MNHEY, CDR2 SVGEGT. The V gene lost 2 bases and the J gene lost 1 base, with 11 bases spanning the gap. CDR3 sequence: CASSYVGGLQETQYF. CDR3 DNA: TGTGCCAGCAGTTACGTGGGGGGCCTCCAAGAGACCCAGTACTTC.

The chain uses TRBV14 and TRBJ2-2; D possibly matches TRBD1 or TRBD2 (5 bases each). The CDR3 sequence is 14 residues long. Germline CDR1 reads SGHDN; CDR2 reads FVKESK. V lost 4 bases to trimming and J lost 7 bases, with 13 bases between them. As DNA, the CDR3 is TGTGCCAGCAGCCCTAACACGAGGGGCGGGGAGCTGTTTTTT. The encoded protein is CASSPNTRGGELFF.